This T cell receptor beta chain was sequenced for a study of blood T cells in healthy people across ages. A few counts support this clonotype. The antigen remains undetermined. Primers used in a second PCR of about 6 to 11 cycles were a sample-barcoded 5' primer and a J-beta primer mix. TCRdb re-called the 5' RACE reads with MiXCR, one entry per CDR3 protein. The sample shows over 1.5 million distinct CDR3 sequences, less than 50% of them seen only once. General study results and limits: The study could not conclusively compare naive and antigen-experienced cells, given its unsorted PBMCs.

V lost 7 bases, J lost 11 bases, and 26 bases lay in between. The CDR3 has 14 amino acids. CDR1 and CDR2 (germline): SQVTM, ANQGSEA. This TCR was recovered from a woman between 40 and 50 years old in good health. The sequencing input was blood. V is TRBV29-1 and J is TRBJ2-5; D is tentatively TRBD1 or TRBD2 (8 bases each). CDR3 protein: CSALQGGGGKEQYF. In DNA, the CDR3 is TGCAGCGCCCTACAGGGGGGCGGGGGGAAGGAGCAGTACTTC.